The 32 T cell receptor beta chains given below trace back to one sample, sequenced in a study of blood T cell repertoires in COVID-19. This table comes from immunoSEQ multiplex PCR, and its TCRdb copy is limited to in-frame clones, with some not included. Found here are about 150,000 clones, 87% of them singletons; the top ten hold roughly two fifths. Sequenced: peripheral blood. The receptors come from a man aged 50 to 59 who had recovered from COVID-19.

V and J are TRBV18 and TRBJ2-7, with 8 bases identical to TRBD1. CDR3 length equals 15 residues. The trim removed 2 bases at V and 0 bases at J, leaving 3 bases unmatched. The V gene's germline CDR1 is KGHSH and CDR2 LQKENI. The CDR3 nucleotides read TGTGCCAGCTCACCAGGGCAGGGGGCCTCCTACGAGCAGTACTTC. Its protein product is CASSPGQGASYEQYF.

V and J are TRBV18 and TRBJ1-4; TRBD1 matches 8 bases. Germline trimming cut 5 bases from V and 5 bases from J; bases unmatched to any gene: 4. The CDR3 sequence is 14 residues long. Germline-derived CDR1 and CDR2 are KGHSH and LQKENI. This CDR3 reads CASSRQGTNEKLFF. Written as DNA, the CDR3 is TGTGCCAGCTCAAGACAGGGGACAAATGAAAAACTGTTTTTT.

This clone was counted between two and nine times. CDR3 sequence: CASSLDWRSTDTQYF. The CDR3 DNA sequence: TGTGCCAGCAGCTTGGATTGGAGGAGCACAGATACGCAGTATTTT. The chain carries TRBV5-6 and TRBJ2-3; perhaps TRBD2 as D (5 bases). Trimming stripped 0 bases from V and 0 bases from J, with 8 bases between. Germline values: CDR1 SGHDT, CDR2 YYEEEE. The CDR3 is 15 amino acids.

V is TRBV11-3 and J is TRBJ1-2, with D possibly being TRBD1 (6 bases). The V gene's germline CDR1 is SGHNT and CDR2 YENEEA. The CDR3 length is 13 residues. Trimming removed 3 bases at V and 8 bases at J, with 13 bases between. The CDR3 sequence: CASSFTGSRGYTF. The CDR3 DNA sequence: TGTGCCAGCAGCTTCACAGGGTCTAGAGGCTACACCTTC.

The CDR3 here is CASSLVAGFDYGYTF. CDR3 coding DNA: TGTGCCAGCAGCTTAGTGGCAGGGTTCGACTATGGCTACACCTTC. This sequence joins TRBV7-8 and TRBJ1-2, with D tentatively TRBD1 (5 bases). Germline-derived CDR1 and CDR2 are SGHVS and FQNEAQ. The CDR3 consists of 15 residues. V was trimmed by 1 base and J by 3 bases, leaving 12 bases between them.

The J gene is TRBJ2-1, the V gene TRBV10-3; D perhaps matches TRBD1 (5 bases). This CDR3 spans 14 amino acids. Germline assignment: CDR1 ENHRY and CDR2 SYGVKD. Trimming took off 10 bases at V and 3 bases at J, with 16 bases between the two ends. DNA of the CDR3: TGTGCCACCTCTGGACAAAGAGACTACAATGAGCAGTTCTTC. Amino acids: CATSGQRDYNEQFF.

This sequence joins TRBV29-1 and TRBJ1-1; possible D gene TRBD1, 5 bases. Germline loops: CDR1 SQVTM, CDR2 ANQGSEA. The CDR3 sequence is 12 residues long. Trimming left V 4 bases short and J 5 bases short, with 11 bases between. CDR3 sequence: CSVGDRGTEAFF. CDR3 bases: TGCAGCGTTGGTGACCGGGGGACTGAAGCTTTCTTT.

This clone was recorded once. This chain joins TRBV27 and TRBJ2-5; the D gene is possibly TRBD2 (6 bases). The CDR3 spans 14 residues. V lost 5 bases and J lost 0, with 10 bases in between. The germline gives CDR1 MNHEY, CDR2 SMNVEV (reference sequence). The CDR3 coding sequence is TGTGCCAGCAGTCCGCGCGGGGACCAAGAGACCCAGTACTTC. This translates into CASSPRGDQETQYF.

V and J are TRBV11-2 and TRBJ1-2, with 10 bases that match TRBD1. CDR3 length: 16 residues. Germline-derived CDR1 and CDR2 are SGHAT and FQNNGV. V shed 3 bases and J 4 bases; nucleotides not matched to a gene: 8. The CDR3 coding sequence is TGTGCCAGCAGCTTCCAGGGGGGGACAGGGGCCTATGGCTACACCTTC. Protein sequence: CASSFQGGTGAYGYTF.

This sequence joins TRBV9 and TRBJ1-2; D possibly corresponds to TRBD1 (5 bases). The CDR3 runs 15 residues. Germline V gene data show CDR1 as SGDLS and CDR2 as YYNGEE. The germline V and J ends were trimmed by 3 bases and 3 bases, with 15 bases remaining between them. The CDR3 DNA is TGTGCCAGCAGCGCCGCAGGGAATTCGCACTATGGCTACACCTTC. The encoded protein is CASSAAGNSHYGYTF. Full variable domain (missing parts from reference TRBV9 and TRBJ1-2): DSGVTQTPKHLITATGQRVTLRCSPRSGDLSVYWYQQSLDQGLQFLIQYYNGEERAKGNILERFSAQQFPDLHSELNLSSLELGDSALYFCASSAAGNSHYGYTFGSGTRLTVV.

The V gene is TRBV6-2 or TRBV6-3, the J gene TRBJ2-1, with D hard to call. The CDR3 is 12 amino acids. V was clipped by 4 bases and J by 7 bases, with 8 bases between them. Germline V gene lookup returns CDR1 MNHEY and CDR2 SVGEGT. The DNA of the CDR3 is TGTGCCAGCAGTTCCACTTTAAATGAGCAGTTCTTC. Residues: CASSSTLNEQFF.

This clone was seen just once. This sequence joins TRBV19 and TRBJ2-7; D might be TRBD1 (5 bases). In germline, CDR1 is LNHDA, CDR2 SQIVND (reference sequence). This CDR3 comprises 14 residues. V shed 0 bases and J shed 3 bases, with 9 bases lying between them. CDR3 in DNA: TGTGCCAGTAGTATAGAGACAGCAAGCTACGAGCAGTACTTC. Translating it yields CASSIETASYEQYF.

The gene calls are TRBV29-1 and TRBJ1-1; D gene uncertain. CDR1 is SQVTM, CDR2 ANQGSEA, per germline. V was trimmed by 2 bases and J by 5 bases, leaving 12 bases between them. The CDR3 extends over 13 amino acids. Here the CDR3 reads CSVEKGRETEAFF. CDR3 coding DNA: TGCAGCGTTGAAAAAGGGAGGGAGACTGAAGCTTTCTTT.

This chain connects TRBV5-4 to TRBJ2-5; 7 bases match TRBD2. The CDR3 length is 13 residues. V lost 4 bases to trimming and J lost 5 bases; unmatched junction nucleotides: 5. Germline lookup yields CDR1 SGHNT and CDR2 YYREEE (reference sequence). CDR3 residues: CASSPWGGETQYF. The DNA for the CDR3 is TGTGCCAGCAGCCCGTGGGGGGGGGAGACCCAGTACTTC. The full variable domain, with the rest looked up from reference TRBV5-4 and TRBJ2-5, is ETGVTQSPTHLIKTRGQQVTLRCSSQSGHNTVSWYQQALGQGPQFIFQYYREEENGRGNFPPRFSGLQFPNYSSELNVNALELDDSALYLCASSPWGGETQYFGPGTRLLVL.

V is TRBV10-3 and J is TRBJ2-7; D remains ambiguous. The CDR3 has 13 residues. V was pared by 2 bases and J by 0 bases, with 5 bases between. Germline V gene data show CDR1 as ENHRY and CDR2 as SYGVKD. As DNA, the CDR3 is TGTGCCATCAGTGAGATAGTCTCCTACGAGCAGTACTTC. Encoded protein: CAISEIVSYEQYF.

The chain joins TRBV3-1 (or the pseudogene TRBV3-2) to TRBJ2-7, with D possibly TRBD2 on 6 matching bases. Germline V gene sequence: CDR1 LGHDT, CDR2 YNNKEL (reference sequence). The CDR3 is 14 amino acids. Deletions cut 0 bases from V and 6 bases from J, with 12 bases between. CDR3 DNA: TGTGCCAGCAGCCAAGAGGAGGGTTCGGGCGAGCAGTACTTC. Protein sequence: CASSQEEGSGEQYF.

The V and J genes are TRBV2 and TRBJ1-4, with 7 nucleotides matching TRBD1. The CDR3 runs to 14 residues. With V trimmed by 3 bases and J by 4 bases, 2 bases remained unmatched. The germline CDR1 and CDR2 sequences are SNHLY and FYNNEI. CDR3 DNA: TGTGCCAGCAGTGATGGGGACAGTAATGAAAAACTGTTTTTT. This gives the protein CASSDGDSNEKLFF.

This clone occurred once. This chain links TRBV4-3 with TRBJ1-3, with TRBD1 identical over 8 bases. Germline V gene data show CDR1 as LGHNA and CDR2 as YSLEER. V gave up 0 bases and J gave up 3 bases; unmatched junction bases: 4. CDR3 length: 16 amino acids. The CDR3 protein is CASSQDARGLGNTIYF. Here the CDR3 DNA reads TGCGCCAGCAGCCAAGACGCCAGGGGGCTTGGAAACACCATATATTTT.

V gene TRBV5-6 combines with J gene TRBJ2-7, with 7 bases fitting TRBD1. The length of the CDR3 is 16 residues. CDR1 SGHDT and CDR2 YYEEEE come from the germline V gene. Trimming took 1 base from V and 3 from J; bases not matched to a gene: 10. As DNA, the CDR3 is TGTGCCAGCAGCTTGTCAACCGGGACAGCGATCTACGAGCAGTACTTC. Translating it yields CASSLSTGTAIYEQYF.

This chain connects TRBV7-3 to TRBJ2-2; TRBD2 aligns across 7 bases. After removal of 4 bases from V and 6 bases from J, the junction contained 14 bases not matched to a gene. The germline CDR1 and CDR2 sequences are SGHTA and FQGTGA. The CDR3 covers 17 residues. CDR3 sequence: CASSYGLDRSIAGELFF. The CDR3 DNA reads TGTGCCAGCAGCTATGGACTAGACAGATCTATAGCCGGGGAGCTGTTTTTT.

The chain employs TRBV27 and TRBJ2-1, with TRBD2 matching 11 bases. The CDR3 runs 17 residues. V gave up 5 bases and J gave up 0 bases; unmatched junction bases: 6. Germline CDR1 reads MNHEY; CDR2 reads SMNVEV (reference sequence). The CDR3 bases are TGTGCCAGCAGTCCCACTAGCGGGGGATTCTCCTACAATGAGCAGTTCTTC. Protein: CASSPTSGGFSYNEQFF.

J is TRBJ2-3 and V is TRBV11-3, with D tentatively TRBD2 (6 bases). V shed 5 bases and J shed 0 bases, with 9 bases lying between them. The CDR3 totals 14 residues. Per the germline V gene, CDR1 is SGHNT and CDR2 is YENEEA. The CDR3 nucleotides are TGTGCCAGCAGCCGCGGGGCAAGCACAGATACGCAGTATTTT. This encodes CASSRGASTDTQYF.

This clone was counted between two and nine times. The chain couples TRBV3-1 (or the pseudogene TRBV3-2) to TRBJ1-1, with 8 positions matching TRBD1. The junction had 1 base not matched to a gene; V was cut back by 3 bases and J by 1 base. Germline assignment: CDR1 LGHDT and CDR2 YNNKEL (reference sequence). The CDR3 consists of 14 residues. Here the CDR3 DNA reads TGTGCCAGCAGCCACCAGGGGGCGAACACTGAAGCTTTCTTT. The encoded protein is CASSHQGANTEAFF.

The chain recombines TRBV29-1 with TRBJ1-1, with D perhaps matching TRBD1 (5 bases). Germline CDR1 is SQVTM and CDR2 is ANQGSEA. V lost 6 bases to trimming and J lost 5 bases, with 22 bases between them. The CDR3 runs 15 residues. CDR3 loop: CSVAGQDRGGTEAFF. In DNA form, the CDR3 reads TGCAGCGTCGCTGGACAAGACCGGGGAGGGACTGAAGCTTTCTTT.

The chain combines TRBV10-3 with TRBJ2-1, with D possibly matching TRBD1 (5 bases). The V gene's germline CDR1 is ENHRY and CDR2 SYGVKD. The CDR3 is 13 residues long. V lost 3 bases, J lost 5 bases, and 8 bases lay in between. The CDR3: CAISDRVHNEQFF. DNA of the CDR3: TGTGCCATCAGTGACAGGGTCCACAATGAGCAGTTCTTC.

The V and J genes are TRBV27 and TRBJ1-1; TRBD1 aligns across 8 bases. Germline values: CDR1 MNHEY, CDR2 SMNVEV (reference sequence). The V and J ends lost 1 base and 4 bases, in that order; junction bases with no gene match: 11. The CDR3 extends over 17 amino acids. CDR3 sequence reads: CASSLFPSRGRFTEAFF. The CDR3, as DNA: TGTGCCAGCAGTTTATTCCCCTCCAGGGGGCGGTTCACTGAAGCTTTCTTT.

CDR3 amino acids: CASRIGWRANTGELFF. In DNA, the CDR3 is TGTGCCAGCAGGATTGGGTGGCGGGCGAACACCGGGGAGCTGTTTTTT. The J gene is TRBJ2-2, the V gene TRBV27; D perhaps matches TRBD2 (5 bases). The V and J ends lost 6 bases and 0 bases respectively, with 14 bases between them. Germline V lookup: CDR1 MNHEY, CDR2 SMNVEV (reference sequence). This CDR3 contains 16 residues.

V and J are TRBV3-1 (or the pseudogene TRBV3-2) and TRBJ1-2; D unresolved. Germline V gene lookup returns CDR1 LGHDT and CDR2 YNNKEL (reference sequence). The V end lost 0 bases, the J end lost 0 bases, and 8 bases lay between the germline ends. The CDR3 consists of 15 residues. This CDR3 is CASSQEVAPNYGYTF. DNA of the CDR3: TGTGCCAGCAGCCAAGAGGTGGCACCTAACTATGGCTACACCTTC.

In DNA, the CDR3 is TGTGCCTGGAGCAATCAAAATTCACCCCTCCACTTT. Translation: CAWSNQNSPLHF. V is TRBV30 and J is TRBJ1-6; D not resolved. Trimming removed 3 bases from V and 7 bases from J, with 7 bases in between. The CDR3 contains 12 residues. CDR1 and CDR2 from the germline V gene are GTSNPN and SVGIG (reference sequence).

This chain uses TRBV4-3 with TRBJ2-7, with a possible D match to TRBD1 (6 bases). V lost 3 bases and J 3 bases, leaving 12 bases between the germline ends. CDR3 length: 14 amino acids. Germline lookup yields CDR1 LGHNA and CDR2 YSLEER. For the CDR3, the DNA is TGCGCCAGCAGCCAGGCGACAGGATTCTACGAGCAGTACTTC. It codes for CASSQATGFYEQYF.

This clone was seen once. The chain has TRBV19 and TRBJ2-4; possibly TRBD2 for D (5 bases). Germline V CDR1 and CDR2: LNHDA, SQIVND (reference sequence). V lost 0 bases and J 1 base, leaving 10 bases between the germline ends. The CDR3 extends over 16 amino acids. The CDR3 region has the DNA TGTGCCAGTAGTATAGATCTCAGAGGGGCCAAAAACATTCAGTACTTC. It translates to CASSIDLRGAKNIQYF.

The V call is TRBV5-4, the J call TRBJ1-2; 7 nucleotides align to TRBD1. This CDR3 has 15 amino acids. Germline values: CDR1 SGHNT, CDR2 YYREEE (reference sequence). The V segment lost 5 bases and the J segment 1 base; nucleotides outside the gene matches: 8. CDR3 nucleotides: TGTGCCAGCAGTCCCCCGGGACAGAATAACTATGGCTACACCTTC. This encodes CASSPPGQNNYGYTF.